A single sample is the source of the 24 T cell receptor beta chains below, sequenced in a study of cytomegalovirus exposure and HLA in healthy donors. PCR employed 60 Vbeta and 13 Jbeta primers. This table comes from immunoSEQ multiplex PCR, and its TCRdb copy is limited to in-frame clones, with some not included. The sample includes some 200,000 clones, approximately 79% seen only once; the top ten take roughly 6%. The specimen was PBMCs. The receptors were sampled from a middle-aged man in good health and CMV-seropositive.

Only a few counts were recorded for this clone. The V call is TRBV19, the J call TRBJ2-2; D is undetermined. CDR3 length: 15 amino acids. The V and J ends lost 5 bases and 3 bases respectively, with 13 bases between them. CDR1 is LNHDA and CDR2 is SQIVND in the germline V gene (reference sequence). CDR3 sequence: CASSGAPKHTGELFF. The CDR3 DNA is TGTGCCAGTAGTGGAGCGCCAAAGCACACCGGGGAGCTGTTTTTT.

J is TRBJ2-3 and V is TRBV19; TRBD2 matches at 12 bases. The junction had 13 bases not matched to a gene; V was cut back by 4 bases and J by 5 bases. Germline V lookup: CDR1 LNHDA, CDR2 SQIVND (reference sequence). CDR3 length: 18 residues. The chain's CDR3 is CASSTLGWTSGEIDTQYF. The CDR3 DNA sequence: TGTGCCAGTAGTACCCTAGGTTGGACTAGCGGGGAAATAGATACGCAGTATTTT.

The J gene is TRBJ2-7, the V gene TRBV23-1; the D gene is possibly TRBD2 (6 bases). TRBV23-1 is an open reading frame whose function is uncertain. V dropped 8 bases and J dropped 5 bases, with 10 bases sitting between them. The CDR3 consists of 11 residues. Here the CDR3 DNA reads TGCGCCAGCCCGTCGGGGGACGAGCAGTACTTC. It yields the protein CASPSGDEQYF.

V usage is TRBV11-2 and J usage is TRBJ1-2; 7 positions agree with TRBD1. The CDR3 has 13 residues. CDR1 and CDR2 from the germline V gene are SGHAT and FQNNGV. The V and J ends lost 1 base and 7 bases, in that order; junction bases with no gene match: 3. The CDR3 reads CASSLVQGPGYTF. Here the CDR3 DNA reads TGTGCCAGCAGCTTAGTACAGGGGCCTGGCTACACCTTC.

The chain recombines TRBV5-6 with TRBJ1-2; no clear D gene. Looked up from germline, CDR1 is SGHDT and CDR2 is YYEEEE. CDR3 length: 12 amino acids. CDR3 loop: CASRGRNYGYTF. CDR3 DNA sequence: TGTGCGTCTCGAGGGCGGAACTATGGCTACACCTTC.

In DNA form, the CDR3 reads TGTGCCAGCAGTCCAGGGGCCCTATTATTTAATGAAAAACTGTTTTTT. Protein: CASSPGALLFNEKLFF. The chain has TRBV7-9 and TRBJ1-4, with D perhaps matching TRBD1 (6 bases). Germline CDR1 SEHNR, CDR2 FQNEAQ (reference sequence). Trimming shortened V by 6 bases and J by 4 bases, and 18 bases separated the two germline ends. This CDR3 has 16 amino acids.

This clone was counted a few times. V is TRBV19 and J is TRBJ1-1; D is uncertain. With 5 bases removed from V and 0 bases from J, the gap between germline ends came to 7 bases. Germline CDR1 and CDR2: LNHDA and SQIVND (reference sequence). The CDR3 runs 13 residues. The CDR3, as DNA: TGTGCCAGTAGTTCCATCATGAACACTGAAGCTTTCTTT. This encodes CASSSIMNTEAFF.

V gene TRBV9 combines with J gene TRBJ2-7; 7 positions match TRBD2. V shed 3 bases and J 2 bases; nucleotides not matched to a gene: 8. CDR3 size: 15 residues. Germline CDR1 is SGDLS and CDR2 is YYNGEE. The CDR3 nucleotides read TGTGCCAGCAGCGCCTCTGGGGGGGGTCCCTACGAGCAGTACTTC. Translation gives CASSASGGGPYEQYF.

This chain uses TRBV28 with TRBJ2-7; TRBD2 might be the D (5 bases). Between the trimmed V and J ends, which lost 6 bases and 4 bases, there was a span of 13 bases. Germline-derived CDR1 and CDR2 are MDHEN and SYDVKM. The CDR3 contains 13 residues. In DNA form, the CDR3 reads TGTGCCAGCAGGGGATCGAGGGTATACGAGCAGTACTTC. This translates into CASRGSRVYEQYF.

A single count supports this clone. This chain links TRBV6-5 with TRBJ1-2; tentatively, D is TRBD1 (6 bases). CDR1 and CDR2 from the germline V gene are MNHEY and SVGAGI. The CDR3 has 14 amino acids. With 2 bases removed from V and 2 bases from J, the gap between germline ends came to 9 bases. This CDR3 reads CASSYVRGNYGYTF. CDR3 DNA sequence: TGTGCCAGCAGTTACGTTAGGGGGAACTATGGCTACACCTTC.

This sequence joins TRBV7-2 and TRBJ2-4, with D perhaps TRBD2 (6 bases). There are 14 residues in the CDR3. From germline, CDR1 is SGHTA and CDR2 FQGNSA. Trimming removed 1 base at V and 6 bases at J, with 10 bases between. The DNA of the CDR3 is TGTGCCAGCAGCTTAGGGCGGGGAGGAAACATTCAGTACTTC. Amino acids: CASSLGRGGNIQYF.

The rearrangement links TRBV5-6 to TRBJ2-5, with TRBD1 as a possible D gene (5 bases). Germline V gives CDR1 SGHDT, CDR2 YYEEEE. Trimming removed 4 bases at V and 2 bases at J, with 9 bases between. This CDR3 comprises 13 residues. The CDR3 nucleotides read TGTGCCAGCAGCCTAGACAGTCAAGAGACCCAGTACTTC. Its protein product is CASSLDSQETQYF.

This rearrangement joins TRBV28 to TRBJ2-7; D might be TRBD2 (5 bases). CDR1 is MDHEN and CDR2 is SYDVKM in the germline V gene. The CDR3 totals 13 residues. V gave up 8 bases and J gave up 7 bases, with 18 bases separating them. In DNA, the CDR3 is TGTGCCAGCCCAGGACCCGGGGTAGAAGAGCAGTACTTC. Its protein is CASPGPGVEEQYF.

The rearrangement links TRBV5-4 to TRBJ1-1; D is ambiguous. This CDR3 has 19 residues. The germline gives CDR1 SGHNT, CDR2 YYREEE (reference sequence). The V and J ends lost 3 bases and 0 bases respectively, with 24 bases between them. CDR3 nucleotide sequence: TGTGCCAGCAGCTCTAGAAACAAACGGGGAGGCGGGATGAACACTGAAGCTTTCTTT. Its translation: CASSSRNKRGGGMNTEAFF.

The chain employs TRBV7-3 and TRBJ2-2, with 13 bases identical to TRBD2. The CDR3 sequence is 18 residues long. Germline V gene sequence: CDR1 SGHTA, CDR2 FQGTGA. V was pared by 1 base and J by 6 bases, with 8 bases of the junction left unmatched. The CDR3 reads CASSLNSLAGGPAGELFF. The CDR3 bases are TGTGCCAGCAGCTTAAACTCACTAGCGGGGGGGCCTGCCGGGGAGCTGTTTTTT.

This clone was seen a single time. CDR3 residues: CASSVDPADTQYF. In DNA form, the CDR3 reads TGTGCCAGCAGCGTAGACCCGGCAGATACGCAGTATTTT. V is TRBV9 and J is TRBJ2-3; D is uncertain. The CDR3 has 13 residues. CDR1 is SGDLS, CDR2 YYNGEE, per germline. With 0 bases removed from V and 4 bases from J, the gap between germline ends came to 6 bases. The whole variable domain, filled in from reference TRBV9 and TRBJ2-3, reads DSGVTQTPKHLITATGQRVTLRCSPRSGDLSVYWYQQSLDQGLQFLIQYYNGEERAKGNILERFSAQQFPDLHSELNLSSLELGDSALYFCASSVDPADTQYFGPGTRLTVL.

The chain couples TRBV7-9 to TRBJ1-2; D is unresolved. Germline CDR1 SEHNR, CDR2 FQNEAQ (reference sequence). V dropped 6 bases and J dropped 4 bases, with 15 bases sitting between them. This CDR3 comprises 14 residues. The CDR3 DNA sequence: TGTGCCAGCAGGCCAATACAGATTATCTATGGCTACACCTTC. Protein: CASRPIQIIYGYTF.

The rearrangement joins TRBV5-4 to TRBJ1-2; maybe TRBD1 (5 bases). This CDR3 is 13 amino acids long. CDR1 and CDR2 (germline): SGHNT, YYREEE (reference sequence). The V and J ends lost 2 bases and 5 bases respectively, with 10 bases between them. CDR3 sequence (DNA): TGTGCCAGCAGCTTTCAGGGTAGTTATGGCTACACCTTC. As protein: CASSFQGSYGYTF. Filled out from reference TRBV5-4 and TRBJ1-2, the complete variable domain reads ETGVTQSPTHLIKTRGQQVTLRCSSQSGHNTVSWYQQALGQGPQFIFQYYREEENGRGNFPPRFSGLQFPNYSSELNVNALELDDSALYLCASSFQGSYGYTFGSGTRLTVV.

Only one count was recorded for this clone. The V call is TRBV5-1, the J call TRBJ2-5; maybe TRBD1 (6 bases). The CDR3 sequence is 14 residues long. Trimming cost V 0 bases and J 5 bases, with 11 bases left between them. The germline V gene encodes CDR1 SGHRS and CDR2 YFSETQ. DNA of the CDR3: TGCGCCAGCAGCTTGGACAGGGTGCGGGAGACCCAGTACTTC. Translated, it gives CASSLDRVRETQYF.

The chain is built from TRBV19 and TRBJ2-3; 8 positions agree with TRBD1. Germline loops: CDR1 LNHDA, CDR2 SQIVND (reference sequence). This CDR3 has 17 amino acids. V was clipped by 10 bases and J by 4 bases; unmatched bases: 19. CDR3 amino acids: CANRVGDRGHGSDTQYF. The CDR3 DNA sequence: TGTGCCAATAGGGTCGGAGACAGGGGACATGGGTCAGATACGCAGTATTTT.

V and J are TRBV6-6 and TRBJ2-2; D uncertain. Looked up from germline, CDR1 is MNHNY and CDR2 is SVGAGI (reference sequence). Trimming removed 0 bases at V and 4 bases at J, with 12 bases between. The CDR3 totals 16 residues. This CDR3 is CASSYSKALTTGELFF. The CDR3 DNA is TGTGCCAGCAGTTACTCGAAGGCACTAACCACCGGGGAGCTGTTTTTT.

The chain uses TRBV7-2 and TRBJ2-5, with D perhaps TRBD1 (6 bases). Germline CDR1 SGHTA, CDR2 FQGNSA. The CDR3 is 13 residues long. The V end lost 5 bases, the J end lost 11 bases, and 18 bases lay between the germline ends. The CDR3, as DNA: TGTGCCAGCAGCCCCAGGACAGTTCGAGAGCAGTACTTC. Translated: CASSPRTVREQYF.

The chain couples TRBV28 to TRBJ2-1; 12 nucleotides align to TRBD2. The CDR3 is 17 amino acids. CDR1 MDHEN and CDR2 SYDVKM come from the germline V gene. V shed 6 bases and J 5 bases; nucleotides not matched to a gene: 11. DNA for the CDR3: TGTGCCAGCAGCTTGACCCTACTAGCGGGGGGACACAATGAGCAGTTCTTC. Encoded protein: CASSLTLLAGGHNEQFF.

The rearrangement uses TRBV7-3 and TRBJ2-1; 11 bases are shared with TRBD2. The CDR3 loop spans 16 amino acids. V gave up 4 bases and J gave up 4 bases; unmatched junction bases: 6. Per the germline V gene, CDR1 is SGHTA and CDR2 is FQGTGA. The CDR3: CASSSKPSGGYNEQFF. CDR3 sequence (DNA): TGTGCCAGCAGCTCTAAGCCTAGCGGGGGGTACAATGAGCAGTTCTTC.